This T cell receptor beta chain was documented in a study of blood T cell repertoires in COVID-19. In the authors' workflow: Reference gene primer amplification in the assay estimated nucleated cell counts. TCRdb's table, derived via immunoSEQ multiplex PCR, lists solely in-frame clones and lacks some. For V, J and clone size, that table is used; D and trimming come from the DNA. This table has roughly 140,000 clones, roughly 87% appearing once. V was trimmed by 5 bases and J by 0 bases, leaving 10 bases between them. Germline-derived CDR1 and CDR2 are KGHSH and LQKENI. The CDR3 consists of 14 residues.

The V call is TRBV18, the J call TRBJ1-2; tentative D call: TRBD1 (6 bases). The sample was peripheral blood. The receptor was derived from a woman aged 55-70 years with active or convalescent COVID-19. The CDR3, as DNA: TGTGCCAGCTCAAGACAGGATACTAACTATGGCTACACCTTC. It encodes CASSRQDTNYGYTF.